The rows below give T cell receptor beta chains drawn from one sample of a study of T cells after posttransplantation cyclophosphamide. Clones were read by immunoSEQ multiplex PCR, and TCRdb kept only the in-frame ones, dropping some. This table has tens of thousands of clones, about 90% appearing once. The sequencing here drew on PBMCs, taken about 64 days after allogeneic stem cell transplant with posttransplant cyclophosphamide. The receptor source for this set is a male patient between 60 and 69 years old who received an allogeneic stem cell transplant from a related donor and was CMV-positive. T cells may partly derive from the graft donor. CDR3s include the opening cysteine and the closing phenylalanine or tryptophan. The D gene is left open where the match is weak. The listing skips clone size in some rows; elsewhere it reads once, few, many or a size class.

d_call: .; j_call: TRBJ2-3; v_call: TRBV6-1; clone_size: once; cdr3_nt: TGTGCCACCATCCTGGGGCTTACAGATACGCAGTATTTT; cdr3_aa: CATILGLTDTQYF
d_call: TRBD2; j_call: TRBJ2-1; v_call: TRBV7-7; clone_size: .; cdr3_nt: TGTGCCAGCAGCTTAGGGTCGGGAGGGATCAATGAGCAGTTCTTC; cdr3_aa: CASSLGSGGINEQFF
d_call: .; j_call: TRBJ2-7; v_call: TRBV5-6; clone_size: .; cdr3_nt: TGTGCCAGCAGCCCTTACGACAGGTTGCCCTTCTACGAGCAGTACTTC; cdr3_aa: CASSPYDRLPFYEQYF
d_call: TRBD1; j_call: TRBJ1-2; v_call: TRBV5-1; clone_size: .; cdr3_nt: TGCGCCAGCAGCTTGCGGTCAGGGGGCAACTTTCCGGTGAACTATGGCTACACCTTC; cdr3_aa: CASSLRSGGNFPVNYGYTF
d_call: TRBD1; j_call: TRBJ2-5; v_call: TRBV19; clone_size: .; cdr3_nt: TGTGCCAGTAGGGGGACAGGGATCCAAGAGACCCAGTACTTC; cdr3_aa: CASRGTGIQETQYF
d_call: .; j_call: TRBJ2-1; v_call: TRBV7-6; clone_size: .; cdr3_nt: TGTGCCAGCAGCTTATACTGGGAGAATGAGCAGTTCTTC; cdr3_aa: CASSLYWENEQFF
d_call: .; j_call: TRBJ1-2; v_call: TRBV5-1; clone_size: .; cdr3_nt: TGCGCCAGCAGCTTGACGCAGGGCGAGGATGGCTACACCTTC; cdr3_aa: CASSLTQGEDGYTF
d_call: .; j_call: TRBJ2-1; v_call: TRBV6-5; clone_size: .; cdr3_nt: TGTGCCAGCAGTTCCTGGGGGGAACTTTACAATGAGCAGTTCTTC; cdr3_aa: CASSSWGELYNEQFF
d_call: .; j_call: TRBJ2-1; v_call: TRBV6-6; clone_size: .; cdr3_nt: TGTGCCAGCACCAGACGGGGGACCTACAATGAGCAGTTCTTC; cdr3_aa: CASTRRGTYNEQFF
d_call: TRBD1; j_call: TRBJ1-3; v_call: TRBV30; clone_size: .; cdr3_nt: TGTGCCTGGAGTTTCGGACAGGGCTCTGGAAACACCATATATTTT; cdr3_aa: CAWSFGQGSGNTIYF
d_call: .; j_call: TRBJ2-2; v_call: TRBV6-6; clone_size: .; cdr3_nt: TGTGCCAGCAGTTACTCGTCTCCGAACACCGGGGAGCTGTTTTTT; cdr3_aa: CASSYSSPNTGELFF
d_call: TRBD1; j_call: TRBJ1-2; v_call: TRBV6-5; clone_size: .; cdr3_nt: TGTGCCAGCAGTTACTGGGGGACAGGAGACTACACCTTC; cdr3_aa: CASSYWGTGDYTF
d_call: .; j_call: TRBJ1-4; v_call: TRBV7-2; clone_size: .; cdr3_nt: TGTGCCAGCAGCTTAGGTTTAGGGGGTCTCACAACTAATGAAAAACTGTTTTTT; cdr3_aa: CASSLGLGGLTTNEKLFF
d_call: TRBD1; j_call: TRBJ2-6; v_call: TRBV5-1; clone_size: .; cdr3_nt: TGCGCCAGCAGCGAGGGACAGCTTTTCTCTGGGGCCAACGTCCTGACTTTC; cdr3_aa: CASSEGQLFSGANVLTF